Below, 24 T cell receptor beta chains from the same sample are listed, as sequenced in a study of cytotoxic CD8 clonotypes in ibrutinib-treated CLL (dated by TCRdb to 2020 to 2022). This specimen's time point label, per the study, means: roughly 2 years on ibrutinib. The library was obtained by the immunoSEQ multiplex PCR assay. Held by TCRdb, this immuneACCESS table contains in-frame sequences only and omits some clones. Under half of the omission traces to an unresolved V gene where checked; the cause of the rest is unknown. The sample includes approximately 60,000 clones, with around 55% observed a single time. Over 20% of the sample goes to the ten largest clones. This material consisted of PBMCs, taken after 24 months of ibrutinib treatment. These receptors all come from a human donor with chronic lymphocytic leukemia.

The chain has TRBV5-1 and TRBJ2-7, with D tentatively TRBD1 (6 bases). Trimming shortened V by 2 bases and J by 0 bases, and 21 bases separated the two germline ends. The CDR3 has 18 amino acids. Germline V CDR1 and CDR2: SGHRS, YFSETQ. CDR3 nucleotides: TGCGCCAGCAGCTTACTAATGATTTGGGGGCGCTTCTCCTACGAGCAGTACGTC. Encoded protein: CASSLLMIWGRFSYEQYV.

This chain joins TRBV4-1 and TRBJ2-6, with D possibly matching TRBD1 (6 bases). This CDR3 region has 20 residues. Germline V gene lookup returns CDR1 MGHRA and CDR2 YSYEKL. V gave up 0 bases and J gave up 2 bases, with 20 bases separating them. The DNA for the CDR3 is TGCGCCAGCAGCCAAGAAAGGGACATTCCTAGAGGCCCTGGGGCCAACGTCCTGACTTTC. Its translation: CASSQERDIPRGPGANVLTF.

The CDR3 here is CASSFGGPSYEQYV. The DNA for the CDR3 is TGTGCCAGCAGCTTCGGCGGTCCCTCCTACGAGCAGTACGTC. The chain employs TRBV11-3 and TRBJ2-7, with unresolved D. The germline V gene encodes CDR1 SGHNT and CDR2 YENEEA. V lost 3 bases and J lost 0, with 9 bases in between. There are 14 residues in the CDR3.

V usage is TRBV11-3 and J usage is TRBJ1-3; possible D gene TRBD1, 6 bases. The V and J ends lost 6 bases and 4 bases respectively, with 16 bases between them. This CDR3 has 15 amino acids. The germline gives CDR1 SGHNT, CDR2 YENEEA. The chain's CDR3 is CASSKDSASGNTIYF. CDR3 sequence (DNA): TGTGCCAGCAGTAAGGACAGTGCCTCGGGAAACACCATATATTTT.

This sequence joins TRBV5-4 and TRBJ1-4; D ambiguous. V was shortened by 0 bases and J by 7 bases, with 16 bases between the two germline ends. Germline CDR1 is SGHNT and CDR2 is YYREEE (reference sequence). The CDR3 extends over 16 amino acids. The CDR3 sequence: CASSLVPGSDGEKLFF. The CDR3 nucleotides are TGTGCCAGCAGCTTGGTGCCGGGCTCGGACGGTGAAAAACTGTTTTTT.

This clone occurred a few times. The chain is built from TRBV11-2 and TRBJ2-5, with D perhaps matching TRBD2 (5 bases). The CDR3 is made up of 14 amino acids. The germline V gene has CDR1 SGHAT and CDR2 FQNNGV. V gave up 1 base and J gave up 1 base, with 7 bases separating them. The CDR3 sequence is CASSLGLLQETQYF. For the CDR3, the DNA is TGTGCCAGCAGCTTAGGACTACTCCAAGAGACCCAGTACTTC.

This chain uses TRBV10-3 with TRBJ2-1; 7 bases agree with TRBD1. J was trimmed by 10 bases and V by 5 bases; bases with no gene match: 5. Germline V gene sequence: CDR1 ENHRY, CDR2 SYGVKD. The CDR3 loop spans 12 amino acids. The CDR3 region is CAISYRQGEQFF. CDR3 in DNA: TGTGCCATCAGTTACAGACAGGGAGAGCAGTTCTTC.

The rearrangement uses TRBV7-6 and TRBJ2-7; 9 bases are shared with TRBD1. Trimming cost V 0 bases and J 4 bases; bases outside gene matches: 16. Germline assignment: CDR1 SGHVS and CDR2 FNYEAQ. The CDR3 sequence is 19 residues long. The CDR3 sequence is CASSLASGTGSALTYEQYF. The CDR3 DNA is TGTGCCAGCAGCTTAGCCTCCGGGACAGGGTCTGCCCTGACGTACGAGCAGTACTTC.

The rearrangement joins TRBV11-2 to TRBJ2-1; D is undetermined. The germline CDR1 and CDR2 sequences are SGHAT and FQNNGV. The length of the CDR3 is 15 residues. V was trimmed by 1 base and J by 0 bases, leaving 7 bases between them. CDR3 bases: TGTGCCAGCAGCTTAGGGCTGGGCTCCTACAATGAGCAGTTCTTC. Protein sequence: CASSLGLGSYNEQFF.

Of note for this clone: A read error may account for a junction end that differs from germline. J is TRBJ2-6 and V is TRBV10-3; D tentatively reads TRBD1 or TRBD2 (6 bases each). The CDR3 is made up of 15 amino acids. CDR1 and CDR2 from the germline V gene are ENHRY and SYGVKD. This chain's CDR3 is CAIYGGGPGANVLTF. The CDR3 nucleotides are TGTGCCATCTACGGGGGCGGTCCTGGCGCCAACGTCCTGACTTTC.

This clone was observed a few times. The rearrangement links TRBV4-2 to TRBJ1-2, with 10 bases fitting TRBD1. CDR1 and CDR2 from the germline V gene are LGHNA and YNFKEQ. This CDR3 region has 16 residues. The V gene end was trimmed by 2 bases and the J gene end by 2 bases; junction bases not matched to a gene: 5. CDR3 sequence (DNA): TGTGCCAGCAGCCAAAGTGGACAGGGGGGGAACTATGGCTACACCTTC. Translating it yields CASSQSGQGGNYGYTF.

This rearrangement joins TRBV6-5 to TRBJ2-7; D remains unclear. The germline gives CDR1 MNHEY, CDR2 SVGAGI. This CDR3 has 14 amino acids. Trimming pared 2 bases from V and 3 bases from J, leaving 11 bases between. CDR3 loop: CASSYSGRVYEQYF. The DNA for the CDR3 is TGTGCCAGCAGTTACAGTGGACGAGTCTACGAGCAGTACTTC.

V and J are TRBV19 and TRBJ2-1; D is possibly TRBD1 or TRBD2 (6 bases each). Trimming took 8 bases from V and 5 from J, leaving 13 bases between them. Germline assignment: CDR1 LNHDA and CDR2 SQIVND (reference sequence). The CDR3 length is 13 residues. The CDR3 here is CASSRRGDNEQFF. CDR3 in DNA: TGTGCCAGTTCCCGGAGGGGGGACAATGAGCAGTTCTTC.

The rearrangement uses TRBV13 and TRBJ2-1; D unclear. This CDR3 is 14 amino acids long. Trimming removed 4 bases at V and 4 bases at J, with 11 bases between. The V gene's germline CDR1 is PRHDT and CDR2 FYEKMQ (reference sequence). Here the CDR3 reads CASSSRNGYNEQFF. The CDR3, as DNA: TGTGCCAGCAGCTCCAGGAACGGGTACAATGAGCAGTTCTTC.

The chain links TRBV6-1 to TRBJ2-7; D is uncertain. Germline V gene data show CDR1 as MNHNS and CDR2 as SASEGT. The CDR3 has 10 amino acids. V was shortened by 8 bases and J by 2 bases, with 4 bases between the two germline ends. CDR3 in DNA: TGTGCCAGCGGGGCCTACGAGCAGTACGTC. It translates to CASGAYEQYV.

This chain joins TRBV13 and TRBJ2-2; D gene ambiguous. CDR3 length: 14 residues. V lost 6 bases, J lost 4 bases, and 12 bases lay in between. In germline, CDR1 is PRHDT, CDR2 FYEKMQ (reference sequence). This CDR3 reads CASRERTFTGELFF. CDR3 DNA: TGTGCCAGCAGGGAGCGCACCTTCACCGGGGAGCTGTTTTTT.

This clone appeared many times. The genes are TRBV9 and TRBJ1-6, with D possibly being TRBD1 (6 bases). The CDR3 is made up of 15 amino acids. V lost 4 bases, J lost 8 bases, and 16 bases lay in between. The germline V gene has CDR1 SGDLS and CDR2 YYNGEE. Here the CDR3 DNA reads TGTGCCAGCAGCTCCCGGGCCCCAGGGGATTCACCCCTCCACTTT. Its translation: CASSSRAPGDSPLHF.

The gene calls are TRBV19 and TRBJ2-3, with 9 bases that match TRBD2. The CDR3 is made up of 16 amino acids. Germline V gives CDR1 LNHDA, CDR2 SQIVND (reference sequence). Trimming cost V 9 bases and J 2 bases; bases outside gene matches: 12. The CDR3 spells CASRSGGGASTDTQYF. Here the CDR3 DNA reads TGTGCCAGCCGGTCCGGCGGGGGGGCTTCCACAGATACGCAGTATTTT.

The chain joins TRBV10-3 to TRBJ2-3; D not certain. Trimming cost V 6 bases and J 3 bases, with 10 bases left between them. Germline V lookup: CDR1 ENHRY, CDR2 SYGVKD. CDR3 length equals 13 residues. The CDR3 DNA is TGTGCCATCAGATCCAGGTTAACAGATACGCAGTATTTT. It specifies CAIRSRLTDTQYF.

The V and J genes are TRBV9 and TRBJ2-2; 11 bases map to TRBD2. Germline CDR1 is SGDLS and CDR2 is YYNGEE. The CDR3 is made up of 15 amino acids. The junction had 4 bases not matched to a gene; V was cut back by 2 bases and J by 7 bases. The CDR3 region is CASSVTSGIIGELFF. The CDR3 DNA sequence: TGTGCCAGCAGCGTGACTAGCGGGATAATCGGGGAGCTGTTTTTT.

This chain connects TRBV7-9 to TRBJ1-1, with D unclear. Deletions cut 2 bases from V and 2 bases from J, with 6 bases between. The CDR3 contains 13 residues. The germline V gene encodes CDR1 SEHNR and CDR2 FQNEAQ (reference sequence). This chain's CDR3 is CASSLTTNTEAFF. The CDR3 DNA reads TGTGCCAGCAGCTTAACCACCAACACTGAAGCTTTCTTT. Complete variable domain (other parts from reference TRBV7-9 and TRBJ1-1): DTGVSQNPRHKITKRGQNVTFRCDPISEHNRLYWYRQTLGQGPEFLTYFQNEAQLEKSRLLSDRFSAERPKGSFSTLEIQRTEQGDSAMYLCASSLTTNTEAFFGQGTRLTVV.

This sequence joins TRBV7-2 and TRBJ2-1; D possibly corresponds to TRBD1 (6 bases). Germline CDR1 reads SGHTA; CDR2 reads FQGNSA. Trimming took off 5 bases at V and 4 bases at J, with 15 bases between the two ends. The CDR3 is made up of 15 amino acids. CDR3 loop: CASSPVGQLYNEQFF. The CDR3 DNA follows: TGTGCCAGCAGCCCAGTGGGACAACTTTACAATGAGCAGTTCTTC.

This clone was counted ten times or more. This same CDR3 is encoded by further DNA sequences in the sample. The rearrangement uses TRBV15 and TRBJ2-5; tentatively, D is TRBD1 (5 bases). Germline V CDR1 and CDR2: LNHNV, YYDKDF (reference sequence). This CDR3 comprises 15 residues. Trimming cost V 1 base and J 5 bases, with 14 bases left between them. The CDR3 DNA is TGTGCCACCAGCAGAGTGGGGCCGAGTCGGGAGACCCAGTACTTC. Its translation: CATSRVGPSRETQYF.

This rearrangement joins TRBV18 to TRBJ2-1; 14 bases are a match to TRBD2. Losses at the gene ends were 4 bases for V and 7 bases for J; bases not matched to a gene: 3. The V gene's germline CDR1 is KGHSH and CDR2 LQKENI. The CDR3 is 15 residues long. CDR3 DNA: TGTGCCAGCTCACTTGGACTAGCGGGAGGTAATGAGCAGTTCTTC. Protein: CASSLGLAGGNEQFF.